The present entry profiles one T cell receptor (beta chain) with its context. Its matching antigen is unknown. Each case's diagnosis was confirmed by two pathologists on H&E. CDR3 length: 13 residues. The germline gives CDR1 SGHRS, CDR2 YFSETQ. V was shortened by 4 bases and J by 5 bases, with 9 bases between the two germline ends. The data originate from a study of immune evolution from preneoplasia to lung adenocarcinoma. Across the whole study: HLA loss of heterozygosity: under 7.5% AIS, about 15% MIA, about 31% ADC, none AAH. The study, taken as a whole, reports: Top clone frequencies peaked in normal lung, apparently declining through invasive adenocarcinoma. Later-stage lesions seemingly showed higher T cell density and diversity than normal lung.

Profiled with immunoSEQ multiplex PCR; TCRdb holds only in-frame clones, not every one. Here the sample spans 3,000 to 4,000 clones, 65% to 80% being singletons. The clonotype comes from a person between 65 and 79 years old with lung adenocarcinoma. The V gene is TRBV5-1, the J gene TRBJ2-2, with D hard to call. Sequencing was performed on FFPE atypical adenomatous hyperplasia tissue from the lung. Subset defined: atypical adenomatous hyperplasia (AAH), lung preneoplasia. The CDR3 DNA reads as TGCGCCAGCAGCAGCCGGGCTACCGGGGAGCTGTTTTTT. Translating gives CASSSRATGELFF.